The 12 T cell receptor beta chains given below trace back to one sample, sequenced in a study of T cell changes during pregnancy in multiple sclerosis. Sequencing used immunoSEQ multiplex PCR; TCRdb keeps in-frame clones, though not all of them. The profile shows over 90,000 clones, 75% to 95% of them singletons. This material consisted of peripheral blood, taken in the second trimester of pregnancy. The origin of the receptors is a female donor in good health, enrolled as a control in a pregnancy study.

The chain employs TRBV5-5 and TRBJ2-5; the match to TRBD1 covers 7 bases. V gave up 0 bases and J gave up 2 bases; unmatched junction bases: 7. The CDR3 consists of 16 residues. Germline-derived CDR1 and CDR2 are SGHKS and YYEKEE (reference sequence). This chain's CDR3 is CASSLVNSGQQETQYF. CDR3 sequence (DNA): TGTGCCAGCAGCTTGGTTAATTCGGGACAGCAAGAGACCCAGTACTTC.

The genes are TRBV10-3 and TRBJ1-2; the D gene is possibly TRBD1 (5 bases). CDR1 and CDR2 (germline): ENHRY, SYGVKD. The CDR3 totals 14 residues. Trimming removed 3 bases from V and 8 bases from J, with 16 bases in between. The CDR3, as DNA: TGTGCCATCAGTGAATGGAGGGGAGAGGGCGGCTACACCTTC. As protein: CAISEWRGEGGYTF.

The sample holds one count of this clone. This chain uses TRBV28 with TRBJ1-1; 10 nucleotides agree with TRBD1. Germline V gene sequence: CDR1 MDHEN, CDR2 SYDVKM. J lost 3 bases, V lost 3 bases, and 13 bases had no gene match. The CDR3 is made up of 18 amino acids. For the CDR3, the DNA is TGTGCCAGCAGTTTCTGGGCGGGACAGGGGCTATGGGACACTGAAGCTTTCTTT. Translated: CASSFWAGQGLWDTEAFF.

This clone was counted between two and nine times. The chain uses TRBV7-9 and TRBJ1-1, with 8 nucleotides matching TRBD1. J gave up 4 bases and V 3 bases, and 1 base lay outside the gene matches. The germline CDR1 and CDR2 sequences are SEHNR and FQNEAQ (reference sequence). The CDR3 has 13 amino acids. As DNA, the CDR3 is TGTGCCAGCAGCTTTACAGGGGGCACTGAAGCTTTCTTT. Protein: CASSFTGGTEAFF.

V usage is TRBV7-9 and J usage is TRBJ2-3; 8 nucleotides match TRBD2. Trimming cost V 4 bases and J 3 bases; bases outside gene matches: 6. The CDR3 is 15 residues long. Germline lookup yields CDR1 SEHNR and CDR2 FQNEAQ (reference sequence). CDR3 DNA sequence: TGTGCCAGCAGCTCTCGAGCGGGAGATACAGATACGCAGTATTTT. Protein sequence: CASSSRAGDTDTQYF.

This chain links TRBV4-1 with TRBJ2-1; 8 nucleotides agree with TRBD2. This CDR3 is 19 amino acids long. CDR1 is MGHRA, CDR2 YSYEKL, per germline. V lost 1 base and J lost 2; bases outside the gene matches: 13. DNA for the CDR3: TGCGCCAGCAGCCAAGCTCAGAGGCTAGCGGGTCCTACCTACAATGAGCAGTTCTTC. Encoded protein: CASSQAQRLAGPTYNEQFF.

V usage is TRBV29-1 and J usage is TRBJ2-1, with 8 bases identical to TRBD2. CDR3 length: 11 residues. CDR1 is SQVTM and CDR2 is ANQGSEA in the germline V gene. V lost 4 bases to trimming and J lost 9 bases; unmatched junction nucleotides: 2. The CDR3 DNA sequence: TGCAGCGTTGCGGGGGGGCCTGAGCAGTTCTTC. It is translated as CSVAGGPEQFF.

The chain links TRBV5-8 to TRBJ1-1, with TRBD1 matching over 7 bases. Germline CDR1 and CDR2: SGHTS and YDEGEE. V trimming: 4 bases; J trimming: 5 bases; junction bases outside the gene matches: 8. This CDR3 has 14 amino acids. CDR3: CASSRRDSLTEAFF. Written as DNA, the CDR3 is TGTGCCAGCAGCCGTAGGGACAGCTTGACTGAAGCTTTCTTT.

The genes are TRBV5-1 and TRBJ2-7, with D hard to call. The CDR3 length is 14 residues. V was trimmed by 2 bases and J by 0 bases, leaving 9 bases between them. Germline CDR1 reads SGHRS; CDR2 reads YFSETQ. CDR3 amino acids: CASSFQVSSYEQYF. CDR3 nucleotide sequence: TGCGCCAGCAGCTTTCAGGTGAGCTCCTACGAGCAGTACTTC.

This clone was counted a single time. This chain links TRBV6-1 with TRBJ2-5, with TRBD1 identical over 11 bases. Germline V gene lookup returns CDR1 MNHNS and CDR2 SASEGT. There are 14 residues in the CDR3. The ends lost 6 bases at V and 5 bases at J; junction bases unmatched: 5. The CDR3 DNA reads TGTGCCAGCAGGGACAGGGGGCGCCTGGAGACCCAGTACTTC. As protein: CASRDRGRLETQYF.

CDR3 in DNA: TGTGCCAGCAGTTTGAACGCCGGGGGAAAACTGTTTTTT. Translated, it gives CASSLNAGGKLFF. V gene TRBV7-7 combines with J gene TRBJ1-4, with D possibly matching TRBD1 (5 bases). CDR1 and CDR2 from the germline V gene are SSHAT and FNYEAQ (reference sequence). The CDR3 has 13 amino acids. The V gene lost 6 bases and the J gene lost 10 bases, with 15 bases spanning the gap.

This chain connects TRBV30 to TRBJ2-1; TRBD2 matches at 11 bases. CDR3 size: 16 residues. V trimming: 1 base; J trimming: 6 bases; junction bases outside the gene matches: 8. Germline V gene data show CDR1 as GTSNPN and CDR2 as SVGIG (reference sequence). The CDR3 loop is CAWSAGPGLAGNEQFF. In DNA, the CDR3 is TGTGCCTGGAGTGCTGGCCCCGGACTAGCGGGCAATGAGCAGTTCTTC. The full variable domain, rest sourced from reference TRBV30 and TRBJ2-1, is SQTIHQWPATLVQPVGSPLSLECTVEGTSNPNLYWYRQAAGRGLQLLFYSVGIGQISSEVPQNLSASRPQDRQFILSSKKLLLSDSGFYLCAWSAGPGLAGNEQFFGPGTRLTVL.